Below, 32 T cell receptor beta chains from the same sample are listed, as sequenced in a study of T cells after yellow fever vaccination. TCRdb re-analysed the 5' RACE reads in MiXCR, keeping a single row per CDR3 protein. The table records a few hundred thousand distinct CDR3 sequences, roughly 4.8% of them present only once. This sample comprised CD4+ T cells sorted from PBMCs, obtained on the day of the yellow fever booster vaccination. The receptors stem from a man between 18 and 29 years old who received the YFV17D yellow fever vaccine.

V is TRBV28 and J is TRBJ1-4, with D hard to call. CDR3 length: 13 residues. Trimming removed 6 bases from V and 7 bases from J, with 12 bases in between. CDR1 is MDHEN and CDR2 is SYDVKM in the germline V gene. CDR3 region: CASSPDLTEKLFF. The CDR3 nucleotides are TGTGCCAGCAGCCCCGACCTAACTGAAAAACTGTTTTTT.

This clonotype was seen a handful of times. The chain has TRBV20-1 and TRBJ2-1, with 8 nucleotides matching TRBD1. Germline V gene data show CDR1 as DFQATT and CDR2 as SNEGSKA (reference sequence). The CDR3 is 15 amino acids. Trimming at V came to 6 bases and at J to 7 bases, leaving 14 bases not matched to a gene. The CDR3: CSALPTGGLRNEQFF. The DNA for the CDR3 is TGCAGTGCCTTACCTACAGGGGGGCTTCGAAATGAGCAGTTCTTC.

This clonotype was seen a handful of times. J is TRBJ2-7 and V is TRBV4-3; D remains unclear. The germline V gene encodes CDR1 LGHNA and CDR2 YSLEER. Trimming pared 2 bases from V and 3 bases from J, leaving 11 bases between. The CDR3 is 14 residues long. The CDR3 loop reads CASSQSVGLYEQYF. The CDR3, as DNA: TGCGCCAGCAGCCAATCCGTGGGCCTCTACGAGCAGTACTTC.

The chain employs TRBV9 and TRBJ2-1; 7 bases are a match to TRBD2. From germline, CDR1 is SGDLS and CDR2 YYNGEE. The CDR3 spans 16 residues. V lost 4 bases to trimming and J lost 0 bases; unmatched junction nucleotides: 7. The CDR3 reads CASSLTGGISYNEQFF. The CDR3 DNA is TGTGCCAGCAGCTTAACCGGGGGGATCTCCTACAATGAGCAGTTCTTC.

Note on this clonotype: A much more abundant neighbour one base away suggests this may be a read error. The chain has TRBV7-7 and TRBJ2-1, with TRBD1 matching 8 bases. Germline loops: CDR1 SSHAT, CDR2 FNYEAQ (reference sequence). The CDR3 runs to 15 residues. The CDR3 DNA sequence: TGTGCCAGCAGCGCAGACAGGGGCTCCTACAATGGGCAGTTCTTC. Amino acids: CASSADRGSYNGQFF. The full variable domain, in which reference TRBV7-7 and TRBJ2-1 provide the parts outside the CDR3, is GAGVSQSPRYKVTKRGQDVTLRCDPISSHATLYWYQQALGQGPEFLTYFNYEAQPDKSGLPSDRFSAERPEGSISTLTIQRTEQRDSAMYRCASSADRGSYNGQFFGPGTRLTVL.

This clonotype has just a few counts. The CDR3, as DNA: TGCGCCAGCAGCCTCCCGCCGGGCCCGCAAGAGACCCAGTACTTC. It specifies CASSLPPGPQETQYF. V and J are TRBV4-1 and TRBJ2-5; D ambiguous. CDR3 size: 15 residues. V was clipped by 4 bases and J by 2 bases, with 14 bases between them. Germline V CDR1 and CDR2: MGHRA, YSYEKL.

This clonotype was counted at least ten times. Here the CDR3 DNA reads TGTGCCAGCAGCCCCGGAAGTGCAGGGGAGGCTGAAGCTTTCTTT. Protein product: CASSPGSAGEAEAFF. This chain connects TRBV4-2 to TRBJ1-1; the D gene is possibly TRBD1 (6 bases). The V and J ends lost 4 bases and 6 bases respectively, with 18 bases between them. The CDR3 sequence is 15 residues long. The V gene's germline CDR1 is LGHNA and CDR2 YNFKEQ.

The rearrangement joins TRBV10-3 to TRBJ1-1; 10 nucleotides match TRBD1. The V and J ends lost 4 bases and 5 bases, in that order; junction bases with no gene match: 1. The CDR3 loop spans 13 amino acids. Germline lookup yields CDR1 ENHRY and CDR2 SYGVKD. The CDR3 spells CAISGTGGTEAFF. The DNA for the CDR3 is TGTGCCATCAGTGGGACAGGGGGAACTGAAGCTTTCTTT.

This chain links TRBV9 with TRBJ1-1; 7 bases are shared with TRBD1. The J segment lost 11 bases and the V segment lost 2 bases, leaving 12 bases of the junction unmatched. This CDR3 is 14 amino acids long. Germline loops: CDR1 SGDLS, CDR2 YYNGEE. As DNA, the CDR3 is TGTGCCAGCAGCGTTTTGGGGGACAGCCAGGGGGCTTTCTTT. Translating it yields CASSVLGDSQGAFF.

The chain is built from TRBV6-6 and TRBJ1-1; the D is unclear. Germline V gene sequence: CDR1 MNHNY, CDR2 SVGAGI (reference sequence). The V end lost 2 bases, the J end lost 8 bases, and 9 bases lay between the germline ends. This CDR3 is built from 12 residues. The CDR3 region has the DNA TGTGCCAGCAGTTACAAGCAGCCCGAAGCTTTCTTT. Its translation: CASSYKQPEAFF.

This clonotype was seen many times. The chain is built from TRBV7-2 and TRBJ2-5, with D uncertain. The CDR3 sequence is 12 residues long. The V gene lost 2 bases and the J gene lost 5 bases, with 6 bases spanning the gap. CDR1 SGHTA and CDR2 FQGNSA come from the germline V gene. CDR3 in amino acids: CASSLRWETQYF. CDR3 in DNA: TGTGCCAGCAGCTTACGATGGGAGACCCAGTACTTC.

The chain carries TRBV20-1 and TRBJ2-2, with 12 bases matching TRBD2. CDR3 length: 18 residues. J was trimmed by 2 bases and V by 0 bases; bases with no gene match: 7. Germline loops: CDR1 DFQATT, CDR2 SNEGSKA (reference sequence). The CDR3 DNA reads TGCAGTGCTAGAGAAGCTTCTAGCGGGGGGGCCAACACCGGGGAGCTGTTTTTT. Translated: CSAREASSGGANTGELFF.

The J gene is TRBJ1-2, the V gene TRBV6-1, with a weak D call TRBD1 (6 bases). The germline gives CDR1 MNHNS, CDR2 SASEGT. The V gene lost 5 bases and the J gene lost 10 bases, with 14 bases spanning the gap. The CDR3 extends over 12 amino acids. The CDR3 DNA is TGTGCCAGCAGTCCGCAGGGGCGCGACTACACCTTC. Amino acids: CASSPQGRDYTF.

This clonotype was counted a few times. The chain combines TRBV12-3 or TRBV12-4 with TRBJ2-3; 7 bases align to TRBD1. The V segment lost 5 bases and the J segment 9 bases; nucleotides outside the gene matches: 8. The CDR3 has 13 amino acids. As DNA, the CDR3 is TGTGCCAGCAGTCCAACGACAGGGTTCACGCAGTATTTT. Its translation is CASSPTTGFTQYF.

The chain uses TRBV10-3 and TRBJ1-1, with D hard to call. The CDR3 is made up of 13 amino acids. Trimming took off 4 bases at V and 3 bases at J, with 9 bases between the two ends. Germline CDR1 ENHRY, CDR2 SYGVKD. The CDR3 nucleotides read TGTGCCATCAGTGGGAAGCTTGACACTGAAGCTTTCTTT. This translates into CAISGKLDTEAFF.

This clonotype was detected a few times. The rearrangement links TRBV9 to TRBJ2-6; D is uncertain. Germline CDR1 SGDLS, CDR2 YYNGEE. Trimming took 0 bases from V and 0 from J, leaving 7 bases between them. This CDR3 is 16 amino acids long. The CDR3 nucleotides are TGTGCCAGCAGCGTAGGACACCTCTCTGGGGCCAACGTCCTGACTTTC. It specifies CASSVGHLSGANVLTF.

This clonotype was picked up a small number of times. Its ends do not fully match the called genes, so a read error is possible. This rearrangement joins TRBV7-7 to TRBJ2-3, with D uncertain. Germline CDR1 and CDR2: SSHAT and FNYEAQ (reference sequence). There are 16 residues in the CDR3. CDR3 nucleotides: TGTGCTAGCAGCCCAAGTTTCGGGCACGGCACAGATACGCAGTATTTT. Encoded protein: CASSPSFGHGTDTQYF.

The J gene is TRBJ1-1, the V gene TRBV6-2 or TRBV6-3; D is unclear. Trimming stripped 6 bases from V and 0 bases from J, with 14 bases between. The germline gives CDR1 MNHEY, CDR2 SVGEGT. There are 15 residues in the CDR3. As DNA, the CDR3 is TGTGCCAGCAGCCCCGCGGGGTGGGTGAACACTGAAGCTTTCTTT. Amino acids: CASSPAGWVNTEAFF.

There are a few counts of this clonotype. V usage is TRBV5-1 and J usage is TRBJ1-2; 7 bases agree with TRBD1. Unmatched junction bases numbered 3, after V lost 2 bases and J lost 8 bases. The CDR3 runs to 12 residues. Germline values: CDR1 SGHRS, CDR2 YFSETQ. CDR3 in amino acids: CASSFDRVGYTF. CDR3 nucleotides: TGCGCCAGCAGCTTTGACAGGGTGGGCTACACCTTC.

This clonotype was seen a handful of times. The V gene is TRBV5-1, the J gene TRBJ2-3; D might be TRBD1 (5 bases). There are 14 residues in the CDR3. Trimming shortened V by 7 bases and J by 3 bases, and 15 bases separated the two germline ends. CDR1 is SGHRS and CDR2 is YFSETQ in the germline V gene. The CDR3 is CASGVGVTTDTQYF. CDR3 nucleotide sequence: TGCGCCAGCGGTGTAGGGGTAACGACAGATACGCAGTATTTT.

This clonotype was counted ten times or more. The chain carries TRBV4-1 and TRBJ1-3; a weak D match, TRBD1 (5 bases). CDR3 length equals 17 residues. Germline CDR1 and CDR2: MGHRA and YSYEKL. V was cut by 4 bases and J by 0 bases, with 16 bases left in between. The CDR3 is CASSRDPGRLSGNTIYF. DNA for the CDR3: TGCGCCAGCAGCCGAGACCCGGGACGGCTCTCTGGAAACACCATATATTTT.

This clonotype was seen more than once but under ten times. Here the CDR3 reads CSVSGGTSTDTQYF. DNA of the CDR3: TGCAGCGTAAGCGGGGGGACTAGCACAGATACGCAGTATTTT. The chain recombines TRBV29-1 with TRBJ2-3, with 9 positions matching TRBD2. The CDR3 totals 14 residues. V shed 6 bases, J shed 0 bases, and the junction held 4 bases outside the gene matches. Germline V gene lookup returns CDR1 SQVTM and CDR2 ANQGSEA.

This clonotype was seen only a few times. The CDR3 bases are TGTGCCAGTAGGAGGAGGGAATCCGGCTATGGCTACACCTTC. Translating gives CASRRRESGYGYTF. The V gene is TRBV19, the J gene TRBJ1-2; D not certain. The V gene's germline CDR1 is LNHDA and CDR2 SQIVND (reference sequence). Trimming shortened V by 6 bases and J by 4 bases, and 15 bases separated the two germline ends. This CDR3 is built from 14 residues.

This clonotype was seen a few times. The chain is built from TRBV7-9 and TRBJ1-2; 7 bases match TRBD1. Germline assignment: CDR1 SEHNR and CDR2 FQNEAQ (reference sequence). The CDR3 has 15 residues. The V gene end was trimmed by 1 base and the J gene end by 4 bases; junction bases not matched to a gene: 6. CDR3 region: CASSLDRQGLYGYTF. Written as DNA, the CDR3 is TGTGCCAGCAGCTTAGACAGACAGGGACTCTATGGCTACACCTTC.

In its sample, this clonotype was seen a few times. This sequence joins TRBV29-1 and TRBJ2-5; D is uncertain. The germline CDR1 and CDR2 sequences are SQVTM and ANQGSEA. V lost 3 bases and J lost 2, with 1 base in between. The CDR3 loop spans 10 amino acids. The CDR3 DNA reads as TGCAGCGTTGAGCAAGAGACCCAGTACTTC. It specifies CSVEQETQYF.

This clonotype was observed at least ten times. The gene calls are TRBV12-3 or TRBV12-4 and TRBJ1-1; no definite D call. The ends were cut back, 4 bases at V and 3 bases at J, with 9 bases in the middle. The CDR3 length is 13 residues. CDR3 DNA sequence: TGTGCCAGCAGTTCTCTCGGGGACACTGAAGCTTTCTTT. This codes for CASSSLGDTEAFF.

This clonotype was found a few times. The CDR3 DNA follows: TGTGCCAGCAGCTTGCCAGGGTTTGGGTCCTACGAGCAGTACTTC. Its protein product is CASSLPGFGSYEQYF. The chain joins TRBV5-6 to TRBJ2-7, with a weak D call TRBD1 (5 bases). Germline values: CDR1 SGHDT, CDR2 YYEEEE. V was trimmed by 1 base and J by 1 base, leaving 12 bases between them. The length of the CDR3 is 15 residues.

This clonotype has just one count. The CDR3 does not close with the conserved phenylalanine or tryptophan, likely indicating a read error. The chain employs TRBV20-1 and TRBJ2-5; D might be TRBD1 or TRBD2, each matching 5 bases. The CDR3 consists of 11 residues. V gave up 7 bases and J gave up 5 bases, with 11 bases separating them. Per germline, CDR1 DFQATT and CDR2 SNEGSKA (reference sequence). CDR3 DNA sequence: TGCAGTGGGTGGGGGTTTGAGACCCAGTACCTC. Its translation: CSGWGFETQYL.

This clonotype has more than one count but fewer than ten. The rearrangement uses TRBV12-3 or TRBV12-4 and TRBJ1-2; 9 positions match TRBD1. This CDR3 spans 14 amino acids. With V trimmed by 7 bases and J by 7 bases, 10 bases remained unmatched. Here the CDR3 reads CASKDRGLGGGYTF. Written as DNA, the CDR3 is TGTGCCAGCAAGGACAGGGGCTTGGGGGGTGGCTACACCTTC.

This clonotype was counted only a few times. The rearrangement links TRBV6-5 to TRBJ1-1, with D hard to call. Germline-derived CDR1 and CDR2 are MNHEY and SVGAGI. There are 14 residues in the CDR3. The V gene lost 6 bases and the J gene lost 1 base, with 12 bases spanning the gap. CDR3 DNA: TGTGCCAGCAGCCCCGGGTCCCAGAACACTGAAGCTTTCTTT. This gives the protein CASSPGSQNTEAFF.

This chain links TRBV7-2 with TRBJ2-2; D tentatively reads TRBD1 or TRBD2 (5 bases each). Germline CDR1 SGHTA, CDR2 FQGNSA. CDR3 size: 14 residues. The V end was cut by 3 bases, the J end by 6 bases, with 11 bases between. The CDR3 DNA sequence: TGTGCCAGCAGCTTGTATGAGGGGTCCGGGGAGCTGTTTTTT. Its translation is CASSLYEGSGELFF.

This clonotype was counted a few times. The rearrangement joins TRBV11-2 to TRBJ2-5, with 8 bases aligning to TRBD2. After removal of 5 bases from V and 5 bases from J, the junction contained 7 bases not matched to a gene. Per the germline V gene, CDR1 is SGHAT and CDR2 is FQNNGV. The CDR3 is 14 amino acids. In DNA form, the CDR3 reads TGTGCCAGCAGCGGTACTAGCGGTCGGGAGACCCAGTACTTC. Its protein is CASSGTSGRETQYF.